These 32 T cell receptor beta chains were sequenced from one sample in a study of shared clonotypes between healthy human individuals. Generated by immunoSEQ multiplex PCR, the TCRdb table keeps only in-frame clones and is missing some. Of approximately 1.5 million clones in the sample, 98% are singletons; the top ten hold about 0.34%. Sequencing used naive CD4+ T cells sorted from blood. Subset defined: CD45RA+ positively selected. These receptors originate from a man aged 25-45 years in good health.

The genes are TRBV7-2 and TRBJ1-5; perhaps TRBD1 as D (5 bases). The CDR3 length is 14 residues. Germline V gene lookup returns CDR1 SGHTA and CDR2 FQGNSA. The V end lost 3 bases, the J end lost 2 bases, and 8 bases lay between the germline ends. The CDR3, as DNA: TGTGCCAGCAGCTTGGGGCTTGGCAATCAGCCCCAGCATTTT. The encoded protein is CASSLGLGNQPQHF.

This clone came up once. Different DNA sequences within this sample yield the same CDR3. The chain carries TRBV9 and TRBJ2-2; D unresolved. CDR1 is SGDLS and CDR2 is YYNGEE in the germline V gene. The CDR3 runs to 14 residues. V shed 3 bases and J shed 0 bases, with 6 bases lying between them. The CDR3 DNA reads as TGTGCCAGCAGCGCGAACCCGAACACCGGGGAGCTGTTTTTT. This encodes CASSANPNTGELFF.

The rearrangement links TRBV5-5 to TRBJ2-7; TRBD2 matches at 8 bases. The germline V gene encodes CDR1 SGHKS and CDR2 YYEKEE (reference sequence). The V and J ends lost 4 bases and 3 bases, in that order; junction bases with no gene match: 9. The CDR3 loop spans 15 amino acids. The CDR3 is CASSLAGGADYEQYF. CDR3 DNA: TGTGCCAGCAGCCTGGCCGGGGGGGCCGACTACGAGCAGTACTTC.

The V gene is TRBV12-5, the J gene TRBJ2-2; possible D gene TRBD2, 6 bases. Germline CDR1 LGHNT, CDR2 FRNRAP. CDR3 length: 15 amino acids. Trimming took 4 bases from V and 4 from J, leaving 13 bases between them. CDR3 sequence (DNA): TGTGCTAGTGGTTCCTGGGGGGATATCACCGGGGAGCTGTTTTTT. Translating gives CASGSWGDITGELFF.

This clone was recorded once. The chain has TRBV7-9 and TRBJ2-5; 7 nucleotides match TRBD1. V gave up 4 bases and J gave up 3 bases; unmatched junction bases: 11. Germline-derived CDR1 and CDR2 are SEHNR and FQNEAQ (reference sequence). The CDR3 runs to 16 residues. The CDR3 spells CASSSKVRDRKETQYF. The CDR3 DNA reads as TGTGCCAGCAGCTCCAAGGTCCGGGACAGAAAAGAGACCCAGTACTTC.

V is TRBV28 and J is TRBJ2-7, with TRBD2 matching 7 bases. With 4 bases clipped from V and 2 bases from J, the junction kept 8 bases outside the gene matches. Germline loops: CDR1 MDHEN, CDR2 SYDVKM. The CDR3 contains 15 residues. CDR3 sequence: CASSSSGTMAYEQYF. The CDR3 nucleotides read TGTGCCAGCAGTTCCTCCGGGACTATGGCCTACGAGCAGTACTTC.

CDR3 loop: CASSSVATYEQYF. CDR3 sequence (DNA): TGCGCCAGCAGTTCGGTCGCCACCTACGAGCAGTACTTC. The chain uses TRBV5-1 and TRBJ2-7; D ambiguous. V lost 5 bases and J lost 2, with 11 bases in between. CDR1 is SGHRS, CDR2 YFSETQ, per germline. The CDR3 has 13 residues.

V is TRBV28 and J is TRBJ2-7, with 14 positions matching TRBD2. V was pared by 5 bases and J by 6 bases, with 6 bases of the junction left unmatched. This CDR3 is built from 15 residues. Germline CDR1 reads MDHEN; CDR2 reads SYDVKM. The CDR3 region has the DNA TGTGCCAGCAGTCCGCGACTAGCGGGAGGGGTCGAGCAGTACTTC. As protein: CASSPRLAGGVEQYF.

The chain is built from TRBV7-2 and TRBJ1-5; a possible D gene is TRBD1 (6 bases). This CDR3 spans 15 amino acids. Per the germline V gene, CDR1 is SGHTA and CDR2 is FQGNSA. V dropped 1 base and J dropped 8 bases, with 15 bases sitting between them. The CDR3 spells CASSLEVRGGEPQHF. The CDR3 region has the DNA TGTGCCAGCAGCTTAGAAGTGCGGGGGGGCGAGCCCCAGCATTTT.

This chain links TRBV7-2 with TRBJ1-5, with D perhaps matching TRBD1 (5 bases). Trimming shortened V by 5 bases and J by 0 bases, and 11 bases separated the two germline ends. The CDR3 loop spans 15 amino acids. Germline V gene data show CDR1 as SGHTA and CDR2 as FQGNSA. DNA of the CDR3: TGTGCCAGCAGCCGGGACGGAATTAGCAATCAGCCCCAGCATTTT. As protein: CASSRDGISNQPQHF.

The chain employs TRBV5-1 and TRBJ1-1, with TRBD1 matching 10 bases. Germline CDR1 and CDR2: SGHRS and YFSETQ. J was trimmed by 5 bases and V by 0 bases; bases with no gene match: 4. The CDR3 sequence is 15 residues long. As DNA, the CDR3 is TGCGCCAGCAGCTTGGCGGGACAGGGGAGGACTGAAGCTTTCTTT. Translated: CASSLAGQGRTEAFF.

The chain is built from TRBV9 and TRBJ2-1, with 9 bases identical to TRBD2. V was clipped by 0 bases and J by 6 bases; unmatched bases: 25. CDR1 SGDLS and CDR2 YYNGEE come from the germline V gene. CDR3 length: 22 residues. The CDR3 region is CASSVGEVGASGKRIFANEQFF. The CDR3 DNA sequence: TGTGCCAGCAGCGTAGGGGAAGTTGGGGCTAGCGGGAAAAGAATCTTCGCCAATGAGCAGTTCTTC.

CDR3 protein: CASSVAGSREKDTQYF. In DNA form, the CDR3 reads TGTGCCAGCAGCGTAGCAGGATCGCGGGAGAAGGATACGCAGTATTTT. The rearrangement joins TRBV9 to TRBJ2-3; the match to TRBD2 covers 7 bases. With V trimmed by 0 bases and J by 6 bases, 10 bases remained unmatched. Per germline, CDR1 SGDLS and CDR2 YYNGEE. CDR3 length: 16 residues.

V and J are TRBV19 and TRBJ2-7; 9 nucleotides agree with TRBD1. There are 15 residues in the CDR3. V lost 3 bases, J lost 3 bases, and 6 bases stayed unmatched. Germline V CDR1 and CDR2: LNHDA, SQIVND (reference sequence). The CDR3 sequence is CASSIWTGARYEQYF. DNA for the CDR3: TGTGCCAGTAGTATTTGGACAGGGGCCCGCTACGAGCAGTACTTC. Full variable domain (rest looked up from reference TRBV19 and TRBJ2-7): DGGITQSPKYLFRKEGQNVTLSCEQNLNHDAMYWYRQDPGQGLRLIYYSQIVNDFQKGDIAEGYSVSREKKESFPLTVTSAQKNPTAFYLCASSIWTGARYEQYFGPGTRLTVT.

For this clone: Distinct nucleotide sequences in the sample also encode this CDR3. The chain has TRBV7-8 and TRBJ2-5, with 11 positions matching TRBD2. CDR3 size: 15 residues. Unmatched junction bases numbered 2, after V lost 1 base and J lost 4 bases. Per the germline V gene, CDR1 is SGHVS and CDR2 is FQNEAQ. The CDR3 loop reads CASSLELAGGETQYF. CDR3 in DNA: TGTGCCAGCAGCTTAGAGCTAGCGGGAGGAGAGACCCAGTACTTC.

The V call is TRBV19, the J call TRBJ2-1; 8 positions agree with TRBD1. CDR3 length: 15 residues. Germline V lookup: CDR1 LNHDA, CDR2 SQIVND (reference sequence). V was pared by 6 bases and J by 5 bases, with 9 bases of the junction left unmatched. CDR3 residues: CASRYRDRNNNEQFF. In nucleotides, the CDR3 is TGTGCCAGTAGATACCGGGACAGGAATAACAATGAGCAGTTCTTC.

CDR3 DNA sequence: TGTGCCAGCAGCTTAGAGACACGCACTGAAGCTTTCTTT. Its translation is CASSLETRTEAFF. This rearrangement joins TRBV7-2 to TRBJ1-1; no reliable D call. V was pared by 1 base and J by 4 bases, with 7 bases between. The CDR3 contains 13 residues. The germline CDR1 and CDR2 sequences are SGHTA and FQGNSA.

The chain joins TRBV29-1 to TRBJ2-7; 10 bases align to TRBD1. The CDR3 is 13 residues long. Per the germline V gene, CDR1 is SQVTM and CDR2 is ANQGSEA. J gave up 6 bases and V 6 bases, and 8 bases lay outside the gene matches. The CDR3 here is CSVKDRGRTEQYF. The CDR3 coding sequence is TGCAGCGTGAAAGACAGGGGGCGAACCGAGCAGTACTTC.

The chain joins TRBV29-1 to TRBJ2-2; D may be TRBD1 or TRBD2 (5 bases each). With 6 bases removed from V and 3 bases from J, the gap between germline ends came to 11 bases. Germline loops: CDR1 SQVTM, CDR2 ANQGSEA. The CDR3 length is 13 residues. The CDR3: CSVRDRYTGELFF. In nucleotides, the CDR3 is TGCAGCGTCCGGGACCGTTACACCGGGGAGCTGTTTTTT.

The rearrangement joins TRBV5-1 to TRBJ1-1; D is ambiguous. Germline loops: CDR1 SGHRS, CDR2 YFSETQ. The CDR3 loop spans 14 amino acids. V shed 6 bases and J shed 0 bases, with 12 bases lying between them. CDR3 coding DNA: TGCGCCAGCACCAACAGATTCATGAACACTGAAGCTTTCTTT. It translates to CASTNRFMNTEAFF.

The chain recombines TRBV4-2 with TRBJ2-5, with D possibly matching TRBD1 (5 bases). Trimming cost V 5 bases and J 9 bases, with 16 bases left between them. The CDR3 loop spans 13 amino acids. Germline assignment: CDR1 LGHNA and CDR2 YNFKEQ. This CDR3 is CASSTGADGAQYF. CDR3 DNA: TGTGCCAGCAGCACAGGAGCCGATGGGGCCCAGTACTTC.

The CDR3 DNA sequence: TGCGCCAGCAGCCGCGGGGAGGTGGAGACCCAGTACTTC. It codes for CASSRGEVETQYF. V usage is TRBV5-1 and J usage is TRBJ2-5; tentatively, D is TRBD2 (6 bases). Germline CDR1 SGHRS, CDR2 YFSETQ. The CDR3 consists of 13 residues. Trimming shortened V by 4 bases and J by 5 bases, and 12 bases separated the two germline ends. Looking up the rest from reference TRBV5-1 and TRBJ2-5 gives the full variable domain: KAGVTQTPRYLIKTRGQQVTLSCSPISGHRSVSWYQQTPGQGLQFLFEYFSETQRNKGNFPGRFSGRQFSNSRSEMNVSTLELGDSALYLCASSRGEVETQYFGPGTRLLVL.

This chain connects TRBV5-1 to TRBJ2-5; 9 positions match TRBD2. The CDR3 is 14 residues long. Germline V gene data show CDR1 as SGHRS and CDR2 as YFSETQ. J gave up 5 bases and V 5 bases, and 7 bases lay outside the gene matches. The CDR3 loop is CASRVPSGRETQYF. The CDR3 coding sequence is TGCGCCAGCAGAGTGCCGAGCGGGAGGGAGACCCAGTACTTC.

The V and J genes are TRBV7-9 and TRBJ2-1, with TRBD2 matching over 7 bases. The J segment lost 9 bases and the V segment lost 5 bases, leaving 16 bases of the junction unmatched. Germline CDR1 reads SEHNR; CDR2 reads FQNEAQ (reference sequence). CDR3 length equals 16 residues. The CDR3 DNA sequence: TGTGCCAGCAGCCTACCTGGCGCTAGCGGAGGTGGTGAGCAGTTCTTC. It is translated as CASSLPGASGGGEQFF.

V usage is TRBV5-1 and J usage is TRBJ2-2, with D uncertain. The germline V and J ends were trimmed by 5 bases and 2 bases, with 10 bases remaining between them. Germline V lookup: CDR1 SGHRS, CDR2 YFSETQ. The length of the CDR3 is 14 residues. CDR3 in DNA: TGCGCCAGCAGTAACAGAACCAACACCGGGGAGCTGTTTTTT. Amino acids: CASSNRTNTGELFF. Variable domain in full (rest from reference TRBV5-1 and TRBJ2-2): KAGVTQTPRYLIKTRGQQVTLSCSPISGHRSVSWYQQTPGQGLQFLFEYFSETQRNKGNFPGRFSGRQFSNSRSEMNVSTLELGDSALYLCASSNRTNTGELFFGEGSRLTVL.

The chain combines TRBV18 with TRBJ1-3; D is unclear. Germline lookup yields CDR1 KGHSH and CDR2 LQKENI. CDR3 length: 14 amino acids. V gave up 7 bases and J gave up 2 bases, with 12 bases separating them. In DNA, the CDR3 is TGTGCCAGCTTACCGGATCTCACTGGAAACACCATATATTTT. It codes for CASLPDLTGNTIYF.

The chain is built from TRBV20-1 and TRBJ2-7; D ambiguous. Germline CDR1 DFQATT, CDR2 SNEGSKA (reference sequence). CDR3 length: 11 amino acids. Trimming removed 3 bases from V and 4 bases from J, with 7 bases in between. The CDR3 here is CSARALYEQYF. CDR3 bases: TGCAGTGCTAGGGCGTTATACGAGCAGTACTTC.

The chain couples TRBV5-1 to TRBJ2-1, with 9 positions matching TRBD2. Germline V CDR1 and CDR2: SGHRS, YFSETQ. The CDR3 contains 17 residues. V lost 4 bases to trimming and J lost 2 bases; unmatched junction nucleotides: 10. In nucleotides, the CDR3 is TGCGCCAGCAGCCCGAACTTAGCGGGAGCTGCCTACAATGAGCAGTTCTTC. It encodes CASSPNLAGAAYNEQFF. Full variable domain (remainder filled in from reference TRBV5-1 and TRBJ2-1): KAGVTQTPRYLIKTRGQQVTLSCSPISGHRSVSWYQQTPGQGLQFLFEYFSETQRNKGNFPGRFSGRQFSNSRSEMNVSTLELGDSALYLCASSPNLAGAAYNEQFFGPGTRLTVL.

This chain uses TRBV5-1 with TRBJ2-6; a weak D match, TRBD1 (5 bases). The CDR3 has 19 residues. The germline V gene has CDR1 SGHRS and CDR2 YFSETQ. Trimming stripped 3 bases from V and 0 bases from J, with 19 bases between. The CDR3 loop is CASSYRSHLGASGANVLTF. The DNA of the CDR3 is TGCGCCAGCAGCTACCGGTCCCACCTAGGGGCCTCTGGGGCCAACGTCCTGACTTTC.

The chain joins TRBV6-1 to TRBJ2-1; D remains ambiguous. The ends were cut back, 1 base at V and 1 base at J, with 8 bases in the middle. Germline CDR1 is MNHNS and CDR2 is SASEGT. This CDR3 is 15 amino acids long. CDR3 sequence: CASSEDSSSYNEQFF. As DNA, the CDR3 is TGTGCCAGCAGTGAAGACAGTTCTTCCTACAATGAGCAGTTCTTC.

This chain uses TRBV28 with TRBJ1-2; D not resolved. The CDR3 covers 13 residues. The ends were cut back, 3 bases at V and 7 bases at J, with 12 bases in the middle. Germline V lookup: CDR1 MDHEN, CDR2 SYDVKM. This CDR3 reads CASSLEARGGYTF. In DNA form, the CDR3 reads TGTGCCAGCAGTTTGGAGGCTCGGGGTGGCTACACCTTC.

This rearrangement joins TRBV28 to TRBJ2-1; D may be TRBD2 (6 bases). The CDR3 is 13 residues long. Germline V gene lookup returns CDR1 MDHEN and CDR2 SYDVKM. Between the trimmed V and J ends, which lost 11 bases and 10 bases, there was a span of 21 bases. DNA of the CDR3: TGTGCCTCAAAGACGGGAGTTTGGGGCGAGCAGTTCTTC. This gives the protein CASKTGVWGEQFF.